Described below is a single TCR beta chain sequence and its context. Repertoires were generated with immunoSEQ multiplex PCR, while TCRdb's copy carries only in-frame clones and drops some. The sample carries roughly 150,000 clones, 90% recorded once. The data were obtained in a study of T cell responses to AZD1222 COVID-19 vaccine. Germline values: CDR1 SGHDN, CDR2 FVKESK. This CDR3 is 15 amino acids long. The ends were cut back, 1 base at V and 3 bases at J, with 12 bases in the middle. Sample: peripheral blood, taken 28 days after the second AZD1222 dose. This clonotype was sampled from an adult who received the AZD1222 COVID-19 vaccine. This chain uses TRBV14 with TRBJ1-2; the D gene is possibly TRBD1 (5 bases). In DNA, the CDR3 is TGTGCCAGCAGCCAAGGAATGACAGCCTACTATGGCTACACCTTC. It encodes CASSQGMTAYYGYTF.